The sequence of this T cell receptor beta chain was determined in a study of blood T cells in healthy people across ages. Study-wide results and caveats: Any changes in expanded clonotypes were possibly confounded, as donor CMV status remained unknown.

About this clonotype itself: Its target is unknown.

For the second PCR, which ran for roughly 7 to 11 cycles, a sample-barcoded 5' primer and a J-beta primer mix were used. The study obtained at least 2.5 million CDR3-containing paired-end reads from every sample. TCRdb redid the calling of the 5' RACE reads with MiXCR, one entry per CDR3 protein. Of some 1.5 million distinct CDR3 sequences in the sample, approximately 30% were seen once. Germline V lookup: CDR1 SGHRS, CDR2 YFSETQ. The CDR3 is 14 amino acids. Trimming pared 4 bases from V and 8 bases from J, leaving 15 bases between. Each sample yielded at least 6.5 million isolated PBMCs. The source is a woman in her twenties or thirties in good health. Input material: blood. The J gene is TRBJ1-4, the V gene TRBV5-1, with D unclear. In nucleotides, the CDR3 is TGCGCCAGCAGCCCTGCGTACGGGAACGAAAAACTGTTTTTT. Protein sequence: CASSPAYGNEKLFF.